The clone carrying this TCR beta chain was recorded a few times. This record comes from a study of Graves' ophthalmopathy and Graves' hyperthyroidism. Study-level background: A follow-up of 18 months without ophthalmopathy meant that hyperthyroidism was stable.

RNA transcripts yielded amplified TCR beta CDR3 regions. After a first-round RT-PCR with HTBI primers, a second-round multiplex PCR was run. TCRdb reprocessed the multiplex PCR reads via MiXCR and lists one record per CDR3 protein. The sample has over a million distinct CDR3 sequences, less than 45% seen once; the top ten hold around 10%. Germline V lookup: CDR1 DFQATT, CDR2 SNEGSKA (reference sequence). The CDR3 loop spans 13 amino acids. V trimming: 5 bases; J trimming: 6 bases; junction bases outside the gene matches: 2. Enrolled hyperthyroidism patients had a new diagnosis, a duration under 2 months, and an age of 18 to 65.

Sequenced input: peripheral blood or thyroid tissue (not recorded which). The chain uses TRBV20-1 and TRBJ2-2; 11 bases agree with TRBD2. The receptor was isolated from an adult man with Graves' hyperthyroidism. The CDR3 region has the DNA TGCAGTGCTCCTAGCGGGAGGTCCGGGGAGCTGTTTTTT. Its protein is CSAPSGRSGELFF.